This TCR beta chain was observed in a study of T cells in Graves' hyperthyroidism and ophthalmopathy. Study-wide results and caveats: Within blood appeared most thyroid clonotypes that had expanded above 0.001. The model foresaw ophthalmopathy a median 6.5 months prior to onset.

The sample holds one count of this clonotype. Its target is unknown. TCR beta CDR3 region amplification was performed from RNA transcripts. First-round RT-PCR targeting the TCR CDR3 was performed with the HTBI primer set. Using its own MiXCR run on the multiplex PCR reads, TCRdb lists one record per CDR3 protein. The sample consists of roughly 500,000 distinct CDR3 sequences, approximately 25% of them appearing once. Together with thyroid ultrasound, orbital computed tomography, serum thyroxine and TRAb, clinical symptoms were used for diagnoses. The sequencing sample was made of blood. This receptor was identified in a woman between 25 and 40 years old with Graves' ophthalmopathy.

CDR3 region: CASSYRLGVNGELFF. The CDR3 DNA reads TGTGCCAGCAGTTACCGGCTGGGGGTTAACGGGGAGCTGTTTTTT. V usage is TRBV6-5 and J usage is TRBJ2-2; D tentatively reads TRBD1 or TRBD2 (5 bases each). Germline loops: CDR1 MNHEY, CDR2 SVGAGI. V was shortened by 2 bases and J by 7 bases, with 14 bases between the two germline ends. The CDR3 contains 15 residues.